This TCR beta chain was identified during a study of post-analysis software for immune sequencing data (dated by TCRdb to 2013 to 2016). In the study overall: Relapsing-remitting, secondary progressive and progressive-relapsing multiple sclerosis were recorded as disease courses, and subtype annotation was lacking for some patients. The multiple sclerosis patient repertoires were compared with about a dozen previously published healthy control repertoires from donors aged about 6 to 26 years. A subset of samples was prepared in parallel using single-end sample barcoding, then pooled and co-amplified after Illumina adapter ligation. Overall results and qualifications from the work: Direct clustering with F measure showed strong co-clustering of samples prepared in the same batch, prompting a batch-effect correction. Multiple sclerosis patients had significantly lower normalized Chao1 diversity than controls, a result that suggests substantial peripheral T-cell clonal expansion. The control group was slightly older than the multiple sclerosis patient group. Patients showed significantly higher frequencies than controls for several TRBV segments, among them TRBV5-6, TRBV5-1 and TRBV20-1.

With regard to this clonotype: Its cognate antigen has yet to be identified. Within one base of it there is no much larger clone, and no base qualities were kept.

To demonstrate the VDJtools post-analysis software, the study profiled TCR beta repertoires from the peripheral blood of under 15 young patients with multiple sclerosis. The patients with multiple sclerosis were children and adolescents between roughly 6 and 15 years of age. From the germline V gene, CDR1 is MNHEY and CDR2 is SVGAGI. The cysteine opens and the phenylalanine closes a CDR3 of 12 amino acids. Just the 36-base CDR3 DNA is kept, in frame starting at base 1. V is clipped by 2 bases and J by 6 bases, and the sequence between their germline boundaries is 7 bases long. The library was obtained by PCR. TCRdb lists the instrument as Illumina HiSeq 2500. Unique molecular identifiers were incorporated into TCR beta cDNA libraries to reduce PCR and sequencing biases. Roughly 0.5 million cDNA molecules were obtained per 1 to 10 million input T cells, so each molecule approximated one T cell. The patient libraries were prepared and sequenced with the same protocol used for the earlier healthy control dataset. Within a given batch, samples were prepared together, multiplexed and sequenced on the same HiSeq lane. The original pipeline was this. Raw barcoded reads were processed with MIGEC, discarding single-read molecular identifier groups before consensus assembly and CDR3 extraction. VDJtools was used for post-analysis of the clonotype tables, and diversity was normalized by down-sampling every dataset to the size of the smallest sample. To correct batch-related cross-sample contamination, repertoire overlap clustering matched CDR3 amino acid sequences but not nucleotide sequences. Starting from the raw public reads, TCRdb applied fastp trimming at Q25, assembled clones with MiXCR and retained in-frame beta chains. Records with the same CDR3 protein are collapsed into one entry carrying the most frequent genes and DNA. The authors' filters were not applied to this entry. The sample contains 700,000 to 900,000 distinct CDR3 sequences, about 43% of them found a single time. Clones ranked in the top ten supply roughly 5% of the sample.

The sample consisted of blood. The sequence derives from a girl aged 5 to 17 with multiple sclerosis. Recombination joined TRBV6-5 with TRBJ1-2; the D gene identity is not certain. The CDR3 corresponds to CASSYEGHGYTF. The base sequence is TGTGCCAGCAGTTACGAGGGTCATGGCTACACCTTC.